The 26 T cell receptor beta chains in this list originate from one sample, sequenced in a study of CD8 T cells in ankylosing spondylitis. Their target antigens are unknown. TCRdb independently ran MiXCR on the 5' RACE reads; one entry per CDR3 protein. In the table there are about 390,000 distinct CDR3 sequences, around 22% of which are singletons. Overall study results and limits: Characteristic, it appeared, of ankylosing spondylitis blood was a TCR beta motif of several highly homologous variants.

Source material: blood, either unsorted or a sorted T cell fraction (not recorded which). These receptors all come from a male donor with ankylosing spondylitis.

The chain has TRBV15 and TRBJ1-4; D is undetermined. The CDR3 has 16 residues. Trimming pared 3 bases from V and 5 bases from J, leaving 16 bases between. The germline V gene encodes CDR1 LNHNV and CDR2 YYDKDF (reference sequence). The chain's CDR3 is CATSRVPRVRNEKLFF. CDR3 coding DNA: TGTGCCACCAGCAGGGTCCCCCGTGTGCGAAATGAAAAACTGTTTTTT.

This clonotype was counted only a few times. The chain combines TRBV28 with TRBJ2-7; 10 bases agree with TRBD2. V gave up 7 bases and J gave up 2 bases; unmatched junction bases: 8. The CDR3 consists of 15 residues. The germline gives CDR1 MDHEN, CDR2 SYDVKM. This chain's CDR3 is CASTIRLAGAYEQYF. In DNA form, the CDR3 reads TGTGCCAGCACGATTAGGCTAGCGGGGGCCTACGAGCAGTACTTC.

The chain recombines TRBV6-2 or TRBV6-3 with TRBJ2-7; D perhaps matches TRBD1 (6 bases). Trimming stripped 6 bases from V and 4 bases from J, with 16 bases between. The CDR3 spans 14 residues. Germline V lookup: CDR1 MNHEY, CDR2 SVGEGT. This chain's CDR3 is CASREPGQMYEQYF. Here the CDR3 DNA reads TGTGCCAGCAGAGAACCGGGACAAATGTACGAGCAGTACTTC.

This clonotype was observed a handful of times. The V call is TRBV5-1, the J call TRBJ2-5; 7 nucleotides agree with TRBD1. Per the germline V gene, CDR1 is SGHRS and CDR2 is YFSETQ. J was trimmed by 4 bases and V by 0 bases; bases with no gene match: 6. The CDR3 contains 15 residues. The CDR3 DNA is TGCGCCAGCAGCTTGGACAGGGGAGAAGGAGAGACCCAGTACTTC. This sequence encodes CASSLDRGEGETQYF.

The genes are TRBV24-1 and TRBJ2-1; 10 bases match TRBD2. Trimming took 4 bases from V and 3 from J; bases not matched to a gene: 5. CDR1 is KGHDR, CDR2 SFDVKD, per germline. The CDR3 sequence is 16 residues long. CDR3 DNA: TGTGCCACCAGTGACCGAGGACTAGCGGACTACAATGAGCAGTTCTTC. Its protein is CATSDRGLADYNEQFF.

The gene calls are TRBV6-6 and TRBJ2-1; D could derive from TRBD1 or TRBD2 (6 bases each). CDR3 length equals 13 residues. Trimming shortened V by 0 bases and J by 10 bases, and 10 bases separated the two germline ends. The germline CDR1 and CDR2 sequences are MNHNY and SVGAGI (reference sequence). The CDR3 protein is CASSYSRGDEQFF. CDR3 DNA: TGTGCCAGCAGTTACTCGAGGGGGGACGAGCAGTTCTTC.

The genes are TRBV5-6 and TRBJ1-2, with D perhaps matching TRBD1 (6 bases). CDR1 is SGHDT and CDR2 is YYEEEE in the germline V gene. There are 13 residues in the CDR3. V lost 5 bases and J 4 bases, leaving 12 bases between the germline ends. The CDR3 here is CASSPGQTYGYTF. In nucleotides, the CDR3 is TGTGCCAGCAGTCCCGGACAGACCTATGGCTACACCTTC.

This clonotype was detected only a few times. The CDR3 here is CSASPGLAGWEQYF. In nucleotides, the CDR3 is TGCAGTGCTAGCCCGGGACTAGCGGGGTGGGAGCAGTACTTC. This chain links TRBV20-1 with TRBJ2-7; 13 nucleotides agree with TRBD2. The CDR3 sequence is 14 residues long. Germline CDR1 DFQATT, CDR2 SNEGSKA (reference sequence). J was trimmed by 7 bases and V by 3 bases; bases with no gene match: 6.

The rearrangement links TRBV5-1 to TRBJ2-5; 8 bases agree with TRBD1. Trimming removed 5 bases from V and 5 bases from J; junction bases left unmatched: 8. CDR1 SGHRS and CDR2 YFSETQ come from the germline V gene. The CDR3 covers 14 residues. CDR3 DNA: TGCGCCAGCAGTACCAGGGGGCGCGGGGAGACCCAGTACTTC. Translation: CASSTRGRGETQYF.

The chain has TRBV7-3 and TRBJ2-1; 7 bases are a match to TRBD2. The V gene end was trimmed by 5 bases and the J gene end by 9 bases; junction bases not matched to a gene: 1. This CDR3 has 11 residues. Germline values: CDR1 SGHTA, CDR2 FQGTGA. The CDR3 region has the DNA TGTGCCAGCAGCGCTAGCGGTGAGCAGTTCTTC. Protein sequence: CASSASGEQFF.

The chain is built from TRBV28 and TRBJ2-4; D is possibly TRBD1 or TRBD2 (6 bases each). The length of the CDR3 is 16 residues. Germline V gene sequence: CDR1 MDHEN, CDR2 SYDVKM. V dropped 5 bases and J dropped 1 base, with 15 bases sitting between them. The CDR3 coding sequence is TGTGCCAGCAGTCCAGCAGGGGCGGGGGCCAAAAACATTCAGTACTTC. Amino acids: CASSPAGAGAKNIQYF.

This clonotype has only one observation. The chain is built from TRBV12-3 or TRBV12-4 and TRBJ2-1; 7 bases agree with TRBD1. The CDR3 runs to 15 residues. J lost 2 bases, V lost 4 bases, and 5 bases had no gene match. CDR3 nucleotide sequence: TGTGCCAGCAGTTCCCGGGACAGAACCTACAATGAGCAGTTCTTC. It specifies CASSSRDRTYNEQFF.

The table lists this clonotype with a few counts. This chain joins TRBV5-1 and TRBJ1-2, with TRBD1 identical over 7 bases. V lost 0 bases and J lost 7; bases outside the gene matches: 6. The germline V gene has CDR1 SGHRS and CDR2 YFSETQ. The CDR3 has 14 residues. The CDR3 DNA is TGCGCCAGCAGCTTGGCGACAGGGTCCCTTGGCTACACCTTC. It encodes CASSLATGSLGYTF.

The J gene is TRBJ2-2, the V gene TRBV14, with TRBD2 identical over 8 bases. Germline V gene data show CDR1 as SGHDN and CDR2 as FVKESK. The J segment lost 0 bases and the V segment lost 2 bases, leaving 8 bases of the junction unmatched. The CDR3 spans 18 residues. The CDR3 region is CASSQINPAGANTGELFF. The CDR3 nucleotides read TGTGCCAGCAGCCAAATCAACCCAGCGGGAGCGAACACCGGGGAGCTGTTTTTT.

The table lists this clonotype with a few counts. This rearrangement joins TRBV5-1 to TRBJ1-2; TRBD1 matches at 10 bases. This CDR3 has 14 residues. V lost 0 bases, J lost 5 bases, and 1 base stayed unmatched. Looked up from germline, CDR1 is SGHRS and CDR2 is YFSETQ. The CDR3 region is CASSLEGQGYGYTF. As DNA, the CDR3 is TGCGCCAGCAGCTTGGAGGGACAGGGGTATGGCTACACCTTC.

This clonotype was seen only a few times. The rearrangement joins TRBV5-1 to TRBJ2-7; 9 bases are a match to TRBD2. Trimming at V came to 4 bases and at J to 6 bases, leaving 8 bases not matched to a gene. This CDR3 is 14 amino acids long. Germline lookup yields CDR1 SGHRS and CDR2 YFSETQ. CDR3 loop: CASSPGLASGEQYF. The DNA of the CDR3 is TGCGCCAGCAGCCCAGGACTAGCGTCGGGCGAGCAGTACTTC.

The chain joins TRBV3-1 to TRBJ2-3; D remains ambiguous. The germline V gene has CDR1 LGHDT and CDR2 YNNKEL (reference sequence). The V and J ends lost 0 bases and 0 bases respectively, with 4 bases between them. The CDR3 extends over 14 amino acids. The CDR3, as DNA: TGTGCCAGCAGCCAAGACACTAGCACAGATACGCAGTATTTT. Protein: CASSQDTSTDTQYF.

The J gene is TRBJ2-7, the V gene TRBV12-3 or TRBV12-4; no reliable D call. This CDR3 is 14 amino acids long. V was shortened by 4 bases and J by 3 bases, with 13 bases between the two germline ends. The CDR3 loop is CASSSGRVHYEQYF. CDR3 nucleotides: TGTGCCAGCAGTTCAGGACGGGTTCACTACGAGCAGTACTTC.

This clonotype was found many times. The chain links TRBV5-1 to TRBJ2-1, with D possibly TRBD2 on 6 matching bases. The V gene lost 0 bases and the J gene lost 9 bases, with 13 bases spanning the gap. Germline V gene data show CDR1 as SGHRS and CDR2 as YFSETQ. This CDR3 contains 14 residues. The CDR3 nucleotides are TGCGCCAGCAGCTTGGGACTAGTTATAGGTGAGCAGTTCTTC. Translated: CASSLGLVIGEQFF.

V is TRBV6-5 and J is TRBJ2-7, with no clear D. Germline V gene data show CDR1 as MNHEY and CDR2 as SVGAGI. There are 14 residues in the CDR3. Deletions cut 2 bases from V and 0 bases from J, with 8 bases between. The CDR3 region is CASSYTRGSYEQYF. The CDR3, as DNA: TGTGCCAGCAGTTACACGCGAGGCTCCTACGAGCAGTACTTC.

This chain connects TRBV25-1 to TRBJ1-4; D not certain. The V end lost 3 bases, the J end lost 3 bases, and 14 bases lay between the germline ends. This CDR3 contains 16 residues. Germline lookup yields CDR1 MGHDK and CDR2 SYGVNS. The CDR3 nucleotides read TGTGCCAGCAGTGAGGGCCGCAGACCGGCTAATGAAAAACTGTTTTTT. This gives the protein CASSEGRRPANEKLFF.

The V call is TRBV3-1, the J call TRBJ2-7; 13 bases align to TRBD2. The CDR3 runs 16 residues. In germline, CDR1 is LGHDT, CDR2 YNNKEL (reference sequence). Trimming took 0 bases from V and 3 from J; bases not matched to a gene: 2. Written as DNA, the CDR3 is TGTGCCAGCAGCCAAGAAAGGACTAGCGGGAGCTACGAGCAGTACTTC. Protein: CASSQERTSGSYEQYF.

V usage is TRBV5-6 and J usage is TRBJ1-2; TRBD1 aligns across 7 bases. The J segment lost 6 bases and the V segment lost 5 bases, leaving 13 bases of the junction unmatched. This CDR3 comprises 15 residues. The germline V gene has CDR1 SGHDT and CDR2 YYEEEE. The CDR3 nucleotides read TGTGCCAGCAGTTTGAATACAGGGGAACTAGATGGCTACACCTTC. This sequence encodes CASSLNTGELDGYTF.

There are a few counts of this clonotype. The chain joins TRBV12-3 or TRBV12-4 to TRBJ2-7; D might be TRBD1 (5 bases). V was clipped by 4 bases and J by 6 bases, with 16 bases between them. CDR3 length: 14 amino acids. The CDR3 region has the DNA TGTGCCAGCAGTTCCCAGGGCGTGGCCACCGAGCAGTACTTC. This gives the protein CASSSQGVATEQYF.

CDR3 residues: CASSQVAVEQYF. The CDR3 nucleotides read TGTGCCAGCAGCCAGGTAGCTGTCGAGCAGTACTTC. The rearrangement joins TRBV3-1 to TRBJ2-7; unclear D gene. Germline V gene lookup returns CDR1 LGHDT and CDR2 YNNKEL (reference sequence). This CDR3 is built from 12 residues. The ends were cut back, 3 bases at V and 6 bases at J, with 9 bases in the middle.

This clonotype was observed a handful of times. The chain has TRBV24-1 and TRBJ2-2; 7 bases fit TRBD1. CDR3 length: 17 residues. V shed 4 bases, J shed 0 bases, and the junction held 7 bases outside the gene matches. Per the germline V gene, CDR1 is KGHDR and CDR2 is SFDVKD. This CDR3 is CATSDRTGPANTGELFF. CDR3 nucleotides: TGTGCCACCAGTGACAGGACAGGTCCCGCGAACACCGGGGAGCTGTTTTTT.